This record covers a single TCR beta chain. Its cognate antigen is unknown. Sample treatment: approximately 11-day PBMC culture with coronavirus spike peptide pools or control peptides (ViraFEST assay). The CDR3 contains 11 residues. V lost 3 bases, J lost 3 bases, and 6 bases lay in between. Germline V gives CDR1 DFQATT, CDR2 SNEGSKA (reference sequence). An Oncomine TCR Beta short-read assay was used to sequence the DNA from cultured CD4+ T cells. MiXCR, run by TCRdb on the PCR reads, gives a single entry per CDR3 protein. The data contain 10,000 or so distinct CDR3 sequences, 66% of them singletons. These data are taken from a study of vaccination and CD4 T cells after COVID-19. Study summary: Median draw time for post-COVID samples was 101 days post-diagnosis (range 35 to 161).

Broader study findings: Convalescent patients had a median roughly 87% of post-vaccine SARS-CoV-2-reactive clones that were detected only after vaccination, not before it.

The receptor's source is a human donor who had recovered from COVID-19. Sequenced material: CD4+ T cells from blood, cultured in vitro. The J gene is TRBJ2-7, the V gene TRBV20-1; the D is unclear. The CDR3 DNA sequence: TGCAGTGCTAGTCCGGGCTACGAGCAGTACTTC. It specifies CSASPGYEQYF.